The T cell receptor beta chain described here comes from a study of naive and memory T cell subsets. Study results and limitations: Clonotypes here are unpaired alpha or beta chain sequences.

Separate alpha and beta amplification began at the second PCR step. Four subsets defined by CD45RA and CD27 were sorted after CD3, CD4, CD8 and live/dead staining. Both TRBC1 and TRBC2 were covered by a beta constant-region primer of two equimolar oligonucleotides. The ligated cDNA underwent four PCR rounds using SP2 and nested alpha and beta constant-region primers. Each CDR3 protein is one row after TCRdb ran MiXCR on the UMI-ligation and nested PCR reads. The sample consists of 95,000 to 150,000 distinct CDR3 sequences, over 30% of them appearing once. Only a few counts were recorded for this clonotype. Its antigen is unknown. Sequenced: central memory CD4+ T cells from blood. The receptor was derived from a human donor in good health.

The CDR3 DNA reads TGTGCCAGCAGCTCCGGGACAGCCGGAGATACGCAGTATTTT. This sequence encodes CASSSGTAGDTQYF. The chain employs TRBV11-3 and TRBJ2-3; TRBD1 matches at 7 bases. V shed 4 bases, J shed 5 bases, and the junction held 6 bases outside the gene matches. The length of the CDR3 is 14 residues. Germline V gives CDR1 SGHNT, CDR2 YENEEA.